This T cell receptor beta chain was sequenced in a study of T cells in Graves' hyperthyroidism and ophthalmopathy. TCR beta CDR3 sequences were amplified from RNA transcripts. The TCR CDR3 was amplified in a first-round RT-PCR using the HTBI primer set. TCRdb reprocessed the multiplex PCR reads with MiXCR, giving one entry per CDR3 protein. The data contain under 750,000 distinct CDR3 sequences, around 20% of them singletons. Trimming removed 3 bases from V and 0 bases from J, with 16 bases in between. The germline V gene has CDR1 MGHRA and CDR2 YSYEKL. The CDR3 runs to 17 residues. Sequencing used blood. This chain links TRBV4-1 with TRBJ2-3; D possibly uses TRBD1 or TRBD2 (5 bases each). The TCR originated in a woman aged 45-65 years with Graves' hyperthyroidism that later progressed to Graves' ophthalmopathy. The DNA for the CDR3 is TGCGCCAGCAGCCACCCTGGGGACCGATCTAGCACAGATACGCAGTATTTT. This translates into CASSHPGDRSSTDTQYF.